This TCR beta chain appears in the sequencing data of a study of OX40 agonist ivuxolimab in advanced cancers. Study context: Ivuxolimab is a fully human IgG2 antibody that activates OX40 (CD134). Dose-escalation patients suffered from hepatocellular carcinoma, melanoma, renal cell or head and neck cancer.

Findings of the study overall: CD8+ T cells averaged more expanded clones than CD4+.

The protocol was immunoSEQ multiplex PCR, while the TCRdb copy is restricted to in-frame clones and leaves out a portion. The sample carries more than 35,000 clones, more than 70% recorded once. On this clone itself: The antigen remains unidentified.

Individuals having autoimmune disease history or systemic immunosuppression were not enrolled. Trimming cost V 4 bases and J 0 bases, with 10 bases left between them. CDR1 and CDR2 from the germline V gene are SGHTA and FQGNSA. This CDR3 is 14 amino acids long. The source of this sequence is an adult with an advanced solid tumor such as melanoma, head and neck, liver or kidney cancer. This chain connects TRBV7-2 to TRBJ2-7; possibly TRBD2 for D (5 bases). The sample here was CD4+ or CD8+ T cells sorted from blood, taken in a trial of the OX40 agonist ivuxolimab. CDR3 DNA: TGTGCCAGCAGCTGGACTGACACCTCCTACGAGCAGTACTTC. This gives the protein CASSWTDTSYEQYF.